This note documents a single T cell receptor beta chain sequence. Its antigen is as yet unknown. Stable Graves' hyperthyroidism meant no ophthalmopathy progression within 18 months. Clinical symptoms, serum thyroxine, TRAb, thyroid ultrasound and orbital computed tomography informed diagnoses. The data were obtained in a study of T cells in Graves' hyperthyroidism and ophthalmopathy. Study results and limitations: In validation, the model predicted ophthalmopathy. These predictions came a median roughly 6.5 months before onset. Most thyroid clonotypes that were expanded above 0.001 also turned up in blood.

CDR3 length: 16 amino acids. The V gene lost 0 bases and the J gene lost 6 bases, with 14 bases spanning the gap. The germline V gene encodes CDR1 KGHDR and CDR2 SFDVKD. Regions amplified from RNA transcripts were the TCR beta CDR3 regions. The TCR CDR3 was amplified in a first-round RT-PCR using the HTBI primer set. TCRdb passed the multiplex PCR reads through MiXCR, listing each CDR3 protein once. The sample has more than 650,000 distinct CDR3 sequences, approximately 15% seen once. V and J are TRBV24-1 and TRBJ2-1, with a possible D match to TRBD2 (5 bases). The TCR originated in a woman in her late teens or twenties with Graves' hyperthyroidism. The sequencing input was blood. Written as DNA, the CDR3 is TGTGCCACCAGTGATTTGGCCGCTAGCAGAGGCAATGAGCAGTTCTTC. As protein: CATSDLAASRGNEQFF.